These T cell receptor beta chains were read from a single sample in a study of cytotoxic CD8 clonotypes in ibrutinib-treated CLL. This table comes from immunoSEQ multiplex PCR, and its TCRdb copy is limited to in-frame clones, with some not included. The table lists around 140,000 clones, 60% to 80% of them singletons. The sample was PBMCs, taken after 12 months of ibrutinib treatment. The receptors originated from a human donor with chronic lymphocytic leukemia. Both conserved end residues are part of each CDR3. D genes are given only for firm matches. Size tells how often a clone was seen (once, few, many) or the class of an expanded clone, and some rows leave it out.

CDR3 DNA: TGTGCCAGCAGTGTAACCGGGACTATGAGATACGAGCAGTACTTC; CDR3 protein: CASSVTGTMRYEQYF; V gene: TRBV6-1; D gene: TRBD2; clone size: NA; J gene: TRBJ2-7
CDR3 DNA: TGTGCCAGCACTGCCTTCTCCTCCGGGACAGGGTCTTATGGCTACACCTTC; CDR3 protein: CASTAFSSGTGSYGYTF; V gene: TRBV9; D gene: TRBD1; clone size: once; J gene: TRBJ1-2
CDR3 DNA: TGTGCCAGCAGAGGGGTTGCGAGCAATCAGCCCCAGCATTTT; CDR3 protein: CASRGVASNQPQHF; V gene: TRBV2; D gene: NA; clone size: NA; J gene: TRBJ1-5
CDR3 DNA: TGTGCCAGCACCTACAGGGGGCTAGGGGACGAGCAGTACTTC; CDR3 protein: CASTYRGLGDEQYF; V gene: TRBV7-9; D gene: TRBD1; clone size: NA; J gene: TRBJ2-7
CDR3 DNA: TGCGCCAGCAGCCCGGGTACAGAGACCCAGTACTTC; CDR3 protein: CASSPGTETQYF; V gene: TRBV5-1; D gene: NA; clone size: NA; J gene: TRBJ2-5
CDR3 DNA: TGTGCCAGCGGGACAGTTGTTAATGAAAAACTGTTTTTT; CDR3 protein: CASGTVVNEKLFF; V gene: TRBV28; D gene: TRBD1; clone size: once; J gene: TRBJ1-4
CDR3 DNA: TGTGCCAGCAGTTACTTGGGGCTTGGAAACACCATATATTTT; CDR3 protein: CASSYLGLGNTIYF; V gene: TRBV6-5; D gene: NA; clone size: NA; J gene: TRBJ1-3
CDR3 DNA: TGCGCCAGCAGCAGCCTTGGACAGGGTTTACCAGGGACTGAAGCTTTCTTT; CDR3 protein: CASSSLGQGLPGTEAFF; V gene: TRBV5-1; D gene: TRBD1; clone size: NA; J gene: TRBJ1-1
CDR3 DNA: TGTGCCACCAGCAGAACCGTCTATGAAGCTTTCTTT; CDR3 protein: CATSRTVYEAFF; V gene: TRBV15; D gene: NA; clone size: few; J gene: TRBJ1-1
CDR3 DNA: TGTGCCAGCAGTTACATACAGGGAGCTGGAAACACCATATATTTT; CDR3 protein: CASSYIQGAGNTIYF; V gene: TRBV28; D gene: NA; clone size: NA; J gene: TRBJ1-3
CDR3 DNA: TGTGCCAGCAATAAAGACAGGGGCGAGCAGTACTTC; CDR3 protein: CASNKDRGEQYF; V gene: TRBV28; D gene: TRBD1; clone size: NA; J gene: TRBJ2-7
CDR3 DNA: TGTGCCAGCAGGCGGACGAACACCGGGGAGCTGTTTTTT; CDR3 protein: CASRRTNTGELFF; V gene: TRBV6-5; D gene: NA; clone size: NA; J gene: TRBJ2-2
CDR3 DNA: TGTGCCAGCAGTATCGGGACCATTTCCAATCAGCCCCAGCATTTT; CDR3 protein: CASSIGTISNQPQHF; V gene: TRBV28; D gene: NA; clone size: few; J gene: TRBJ1-5
CDR3 DNA: TGTGCCAGCAGAGACGACAGGGGAAGTTATCAGCCCCAGCATTTT; CDR3 protein: CASRDDRGSYQPQHF; V gene: TRBV28; D gene: TRBD1; clone size: NA; J gene: TRBJ1-5
CDR3 DNA: TGTGCCACCACGACAGGGAATTTTGAGCAGTTCTTC; CDR3 protein: CATTTGNFEQFF; V gene: TRBV15; D gene: TRBD1; clone size: NA; J gene: TRBJ2-1
CDR3 DNA: TGCGCCAGCAGCCAAGATCGGGACAGGGTGCATAACTATGGCTACACCTTC; CDR3 protein: CASSQDRDRVHNYGYTF; V gene: TRBV4-1; D gene: TRBD1; clone size: NA; J gene: TRBJ1-2
CDR3 DNA: TGTGCCACCAGCGTTAGGCTCGGGACACTAGGAAACACCATATATTTT; CDR3 protein: CATSVRLGTLGNTIYF; V gene: TRBV15; D gene: NA; clone size: few; J gene: TRBJ1-3
CDR3 DNA: TGTGCCAGCAGCGCCCGGGACATGCCATCCTACGAGCAGTACTTC; CDR3 protein: CASSARDMPSYEQYF; V gene: TRBV9; D gene: NA; clone size: NA; J gene: TRBJ2-7
CDR3 DNA: TGTGCCAGCAGCGTAGGCAGGGGGTCCAATCAGCCCCAGCATTTT; CDR3 protein: CASSVGRGSNQPQHF; V gene: TRBV9; D gene: TRBD1; clone size: few; J gene: TRBJ1-5
CDR3 DNA: TGTGCCAGCAGCTTGGAGGGCCGAGGGTACTTC; CDR3 protein: CASSLEGRGYF; V gene: TRBV7-2; D gene: NA; clone size: few; J gene: TRBJ2-7
CDR3 DNA: TGTGCCAGCAGCCCCTCTTGGAGAACCTACGAGCAGTACTTC; CDR3 protein: CASSPSWRTYEQYF; V gene: TRBV9; D gene: NA; clone size: NA; J gene: TRBJ2-7
CDR3 DNA: TGCGCCAGCAGCCCCAGCTGGACAGGGGAAACCTCTAACTATGGCTACACCTTC; CDR3 protein: CASSPSWTGETSNYGYTF; V gene: TRBV10-2; D gene: TRBD1; clone size: NA; J gene: TRBJ1-2
CDR3 DNA: TGCAGCGCCCGAACCGGGACTAGAGGGTCTGAGCAGTTCTTC; CDR3 protein: CSARTGTRGSEQFF; V gene: TRBV29-1; D gene: TRBD2; clone size: NA; J gene: TRBJ2-1
CDR3 DNA: TGTGCCAGCAGTTACAGGGAGGGGGAAAAACTGTTTTTT; CDR3 protein: CASSYREGEKLFF; V gene: TRBV27; D gene: NA; clone size: NA; J gene: TRBJ1-4
CDR3 DNA: TGTGCCAGCACCGCTTGGGCGGGAGATTTTTCAGATACGCAGTATTTT; CDR3 protein: CASTAWAGDFSDTQYF; V gene: TRBV9; D gene: TRBD2; clone size: NA; J gene: TRBJ2-3
CDR3 DNA: TGTGCCAGCAGTGCCGGCGATATTGGCTACACCTTC; CDR3 protein: CASSAGDIGYTF; V gene: TRBV6-1; D gene: NA; clone size: NA; J gene: TRBJ1-2
CDR3 DNA: TGTGCCTGGAAGCTGAACAGGGAGAACATTCAGTACTTC; CDR3 protein: CAWKLNRENIQYF; V gene: TRBV30; D gene: NA; clone size: NA; J gene: TRBJ2-4
CDR3 DNA: TGTGCCAGCAGTGCGGGTATGAACACTGAAGCTTTCTTT; CDR3 protein: CASSAGMNTEAFF; V gene: TRBV2; D gene: NA; clone size: NA; J gene: TRBJ1-1
CDR3 DNA: TGTGCCAGTAGTATAGGGACAGGGCTTCAGCCCCAGCATTTT; CDR3 protein: CASSIGTGLQPQHF; V gene: TRBV19; D gene: TRBD1; clone size: NA; J gene: TRBJ1-5
CDR3 DNA: TGTGCCAGCGGGGCAGGAGCCTACGAGCAGTACTTC; CDR3 protein: CASGAGAYEQYF; V gene: TRBV6-5; D gene: NA; clone size: NA; J gene: TRBJ2-7